Reported below is one T cell receptor (beta chain). What it recognizes is unknown. The sample comes from a study of cytomegalovirus exposure and HLA in healthy donors. Study-level background: The study placed around 80% of its 398 genotyped donors in the Caucasian-associated ancestry cluster.

The PCR had 60 Vbeta and 13 Jbeta primers. Sequenced by immunoSEQ multiplex PCR; TCRdb stores in-frame clones only, minus some. The table lists tens of thousands of clones, 55% to 80% of them singletons. Whole-study findings and limits: A previous analysis found most TCR beta V segments productive roughly 90% or roughly 30% of the time. The authors reported that TCR beta sequences could predict HLA-A and HLA-B alleles. These predictions were accurate for most subjects in the first cohort.

Material: PBMCs. The sequence was collected from a middle-aged man in good health and CMV-seropositive.

Written as DNA, the CDR3 is TGTGCTAGTGGTTTGAATGGCCAGGGCGCTTTCTTT. Protein: CASGLNGQGAFF. The chain carries TRBV12-5 and TRBJ1-1; perhaps TRBD1 as D (5 bases). V was pared by 2 bases and J by 11 bases, with 12 bases between. The CDR3 sequence is 12 residues long. CDR1 LGHNT and CDR2 FRNRAP come from the germline V gene.